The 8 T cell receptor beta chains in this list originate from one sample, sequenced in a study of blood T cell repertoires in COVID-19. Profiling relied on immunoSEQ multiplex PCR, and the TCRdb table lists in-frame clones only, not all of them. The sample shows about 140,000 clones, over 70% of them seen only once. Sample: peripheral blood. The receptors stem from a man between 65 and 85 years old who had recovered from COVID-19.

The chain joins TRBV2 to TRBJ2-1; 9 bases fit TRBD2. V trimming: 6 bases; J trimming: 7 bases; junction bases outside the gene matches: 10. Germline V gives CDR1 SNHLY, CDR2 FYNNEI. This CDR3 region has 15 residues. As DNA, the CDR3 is TGTGCCAGCAGATCCAATAGCGGGAGCAGGAATGAGCAGTTCTTC. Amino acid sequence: CASRSNSGSRNEQFF.

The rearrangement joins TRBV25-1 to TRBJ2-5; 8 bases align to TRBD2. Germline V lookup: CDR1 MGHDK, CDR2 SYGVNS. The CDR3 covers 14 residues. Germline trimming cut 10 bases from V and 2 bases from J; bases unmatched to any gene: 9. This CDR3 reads CATVAGKGQETQYF. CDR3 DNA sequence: TGTGCCACCGTAGCGGGGAAGGGGCAAGAGACCCAGTACTTC.

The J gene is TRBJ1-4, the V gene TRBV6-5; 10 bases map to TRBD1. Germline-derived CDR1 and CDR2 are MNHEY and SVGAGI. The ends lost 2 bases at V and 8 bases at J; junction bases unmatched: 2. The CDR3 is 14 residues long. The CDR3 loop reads CASSYQTGGEKLFF. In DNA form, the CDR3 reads TGTGCCAGCAGTTACCAGACAGGGGGCGAAAAACTGTTTTTT.

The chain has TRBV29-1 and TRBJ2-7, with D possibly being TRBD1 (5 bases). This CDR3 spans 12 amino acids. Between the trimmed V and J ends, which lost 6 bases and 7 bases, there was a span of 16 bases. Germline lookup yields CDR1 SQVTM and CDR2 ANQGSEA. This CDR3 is CSVATSRAEQYF. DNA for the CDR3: TGCAGCGTGGCAACTTCCAGGGCTGAGCAGTACTTC.

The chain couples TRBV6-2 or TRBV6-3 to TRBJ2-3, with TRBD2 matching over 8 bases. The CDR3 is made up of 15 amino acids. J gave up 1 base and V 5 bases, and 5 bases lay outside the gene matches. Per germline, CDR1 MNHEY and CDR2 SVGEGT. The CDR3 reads CASSDASGRTDTQYF. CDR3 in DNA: TGTGCCAGCAGTGACGCTAGCGGGCGCACAGATACGCAGTATTTT.

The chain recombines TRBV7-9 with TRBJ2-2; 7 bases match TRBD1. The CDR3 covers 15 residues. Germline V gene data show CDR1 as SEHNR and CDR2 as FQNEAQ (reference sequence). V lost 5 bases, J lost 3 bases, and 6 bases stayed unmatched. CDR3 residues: CASSAHRGDTGELFF. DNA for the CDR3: TGTGCCAGCAGCGCGCACAGGGGAGACACCGGGGAGCTGTTTTTT.

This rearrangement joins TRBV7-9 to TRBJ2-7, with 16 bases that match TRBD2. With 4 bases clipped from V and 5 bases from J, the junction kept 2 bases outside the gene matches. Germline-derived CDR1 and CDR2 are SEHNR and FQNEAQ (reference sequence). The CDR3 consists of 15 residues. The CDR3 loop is CASSSGLAGGHEQYF. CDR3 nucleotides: TGTGCCAGCAGCTCGGGACTAGCGGGAGGGCACGAGCAGTACTTC.

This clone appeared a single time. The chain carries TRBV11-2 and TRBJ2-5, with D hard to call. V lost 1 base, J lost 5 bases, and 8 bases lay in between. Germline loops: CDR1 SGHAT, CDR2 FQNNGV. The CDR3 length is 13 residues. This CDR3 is CASSLVPRETQYF. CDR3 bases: TGTGCCAGCAGCTTAGTACCTCGGGAGACCCAGTACTTC.